This is a list of T cell receptor beta chains from one sample in a study of radiotherapy plus CTLA-4 blockade in lung cancer. The method was immunoSEQ multiplex PCR; TCRdb's version includes in-frame clones alone and lacks a portion of them. The table records about 88,000 clones, 72% of them present only once. Material: peripheral blood, obtained from a patient treated with radiotherapy plus ipilimumab. The receptors were gathered from a human donor with non-small cell lung cancer that progressed on radiotherapy plus ipilimumab. CDR3s include the opening cysteine and the closing phenylalanine or tryptophan. Fields, in order: D gene, clone size, V gene, J gene, CDR3 protein, CDR3 DNA. A D gene is named only where the DNA matches it firmly. Clone size is shown for a subset of rows, as once, few, many or a class of expanded clone.

>TRBD1|-|TRBV19|TRBJ1-2
CASSIWDRAGYTF
TGTGCCAGTAGTATCTGGGACAGGGCTGGCTACACCTTC
>-|once|TRBV7-9|TRBJ2-5
CASSRGWTDQETQYF
TGTGCCAGCAGCCGGGGTTGGACAGACCAAGAGACCCAGTACTTC
>TRBD1|-|TRBV19|TRBJ1-2
CASSMIDRVNYGYTF
TGTGCCAGTAGTATGATCGACAGGGTGAACTATGGCTACACCTTC
>-|-|TRBV6-4|TRBJ2-3
CASRPKPFGTDTQYF
TGTGCCAGCAGACCAAAGCCCTTTGGGACAGATACGCAGTATTTT
>TRBD2|-|TRBV29-1|TRBJ2-1
CSAGLAGVGEQFF
TGCAGCGCAGGACTAGCGGGAGTGGGTGAGCAGTTCTTC
>-|-|TRBV4-3|TRBJ1-1
CASSQDTPGGGEAFF
TGCGCCAGCAGCCAAGATACCCCCGGTGGCGGTGAAGCTTTCTTT
>-|-|TRBV29-1|TRBJ1-1
CSGRTVFTEAFF
TGCAGCGGACGGACAGTATTCACTGAAGCTTTCTTT
>-|-|TRBV2|TRBJ2-5
CASSESGGAVETQYF
TGTGCCAGCAGTGAAAGTGGGGGGGCGGTTGAGACCCAGTACTTC
>-|-|TRBV28|TRBJ1-4
CASSAAGTTNEKLFF
TGTGCCAGCAGTGCCGCGGGAACAACTAATGAAAAACTGTTTTTT
>TRBD2|-|TRBV7-2|TRBJ2-5
CASSAGGAFGVETQYF
TGTGCCAGCAGCGCCGGGGGGGCCTTTGGGGTGGAGACCCAGTACTTC
>TRBD1|medium-sized|TRBV18|TRBJ2-1
CASSLRTGDYNEQFF
TGTGCCAGCTCCCTCCGGACAGGAGACTACAATGAGCAGTTCTTC
>-|-|TRBV6-1|TRBJ2-2
CASSARIFTGELFF
TGTGCCAGCAGTGCGAGGATATTTACCGGGGAGCTGTTTTTT
>-|-|TRBV5-4|TRBJ2-3
CASSLSYTDTQYF
TGTGCCAGCAGCTTGTCCTACACAGATACGCAGTATTTT
>-|-|TRBV10-2|TRBJ2-2
CASSADRYTGELFF
TGCGCCAGCAGCGCTGACAGGTACACCGGGGAGCTGTTTTTT
>-|-|TRBV2|TRBJ2-7
CASIFDPGVYEQYF
TGTGCCAGCATTTTCGATCCAGGGGTCTACGAGCAGTACTTC
>-|-|TRBV11-1|TRBJ1-1
CASSLAGVWDGEAFF
TGTGCCAGCAGCTTAGCGGGAGTCTGGGACGGTGAAGCTTTCTTT
>-|-|TRBV9|TRBJ2-2
CASSVGRGRNTGELFF
TGTGCCAGCAGCGTAGGCAGGGGCCGGAACACCGGGGAGCTGTTTTTT
>-|-|TRBV28|TRBJ1-1
CASRLPGNTEAFF
TGTGCCAGCAGGTTACCCGGGAACACTGAAGCTTTCTTT
>-|-|TRBV5-4|TRBJ1-3
CASSFRGGGNTIYF
TGTGCCAGCAGCTTCAGAGGGGGGGGAAACACCATATATTTT
>-|-|TRBV5-6|TRBJ2-5
CASRPAGSGTQYF
TGTGCCAGCAGGCCAGCCGGGAGTGGGACCCAGTACTTC
>TRBD1|-|TRBV19|TRBJ2-6
CASSTTGAGANVLTF
TGTGCCAGTAGTACAACAGGGGCTGGGGCCAACGTCCTGACTTTC
>-|-|TRBV1|TRBJ1-6
CTSSRGAGGSPLHF
TGCACCAGCAGCAGGGGAGCCGGTGGTTCACCCCTCCACTTT
>-|-|TRBV5-6|TRBJ1-3
CASSAMEGRSSGNTIYF
TGTGCCAGCAGCGCCATGGAGGGGCGCTCCTCTGGAAACACCATATATTTT
>-|-|TRBV27|TRBJ1-2
CASSLGRRHPNYGYTF
TGTGCCAGCAGTTTAGGTAGGCGGCACCCGAACTATGGCTACACCTTC
>-|-|TRBV7-3|TRBJ1-2
CASSASAGGGAGYTF
TGTGCCAGCAGCGCAAGCGCGGGTGGGGGAGCCGGCTACACCTTC
>-|once|TRBV7-2|TRBJ1-3
CASSSSLGSLFSGNTIYF
TGTGCCAGCAGCTCGTCTTTAGGGTCCCTCTTCTCTGGAAACACCATATATTTT
>-|-|TRBV5-6|TRBJ1-6
CASSFGRSSYNSPLHF
TGTGCCAGCAGCTTTGGACGGAGCTCCTATAATTCACCCCTCCACTTT
>-|-|TRBV28|TRBJ1-2
CASRTDPQSDYTF
TGTGCCAGCAGAACCGACCCACAAAGCGACTACACCTTC
>-|few|TRBV27|TRBJ1-2
CASSLSGEPDYTF
TGTGCCAGCAGTTTATCGGGAGAACCGGACTACACCTTC
>-|-|TRBV29-1|TRBJ2-3
CSVPGVATGLSTDTQYF
TGCAGCGTTCCCGGCGTCGCCACAGGGTTGAGCACAGATACGCAGTATTTT
>TRBD1|few|TRBV19|TRBJ2-7
CASSSGTGSSYEQYF
TGTGCCAGTAGTTCCGGGACAGGCAGCTCCTACGAGCAGTACTTC
>TRBD1|-|TRBV25-1|TRBJ2-1
CASSDPGQGDYNEQFF
TGTGCCAGCAGTGATCCTGGACAGGGGGACTACAATGAGCAGTTCTTC
>TRBD1|-|TRBV7-2|TRBJ1-6
CASSSRDRGSPLHF
TGTGCCAGCAGCTCCCGGGACAGGGGATCACCCCTCCACTTT
>TRBD1|-|TRBV19|TRBJ1-4
CASKDAGGNEKLFF
TGTGCCAGTAAAGATGCAGGGGGAAATGAAAAACTGTTTTTT
>TRBD2|-|TRBV4-1|TRBJ2-7
CASSPLSGVSSYEQYF
TGCGCCAGCAGCCCTCTAAGCGGGGTTAGCTCCTACGAGCAGTACTTC
>-|once|TRBV19|TRBJ1-5
CASSPQTDQPQHF
TGTGCCAGTAGTCCCCAGACAGATCAGCCCCAGCATTTT
>TRBD1|-|TRBV5-5|TRBJ1-2
CASRPTGQGDYGYTF
TGTGCCAGCAGGCCTACGGGACAGGGTGACTATGGCTACACCTTC
>-|once|TRBV27|TRBJ1-1
CASSSTVNTEAFF
TGTGCCAGCAGTTCAACGGTTAACACTGAAGCTTTCTTT
>TRBD1|-|TRBV18|TRBJ1-2
CASSPPTGGPYGYTF
TGTGCCAGCTCACCACCGACAGGGGGTCCCTATGGCTACACCTTC
>-|-|TRBV28|TRBJ1-1
CASSLQVQRLNTEAFF
TGTGCCAGCAGTTTACAAGTACAGAGATTGAACACTGAAGCTTTCTTT
>TRBD2|-|TRBV9|TRBJ2-7
CASSVDPSGGPGEQYF
TGTGCCAGCAGCGTAGATCCTAGCGGGGGACCAGGGGAGCAGTACTTC
>TRBD1|few|TRBV9|TRBJ2-2
CASSVGPGTGEAGELFF
TGTGCCAGCAGCGTAGGCCCTGGGACAGGGGAGGCCGGGGAGCTGTTTTTT
>-|-|TRBV5-1|TRBJ1-1
CASSSNGDRNTEAFF
TGCGCCAGCAGCTCGAACGGCGACAGAAACACTGAAGCTTTCTTT
>-|-|TRBV9|TRBJ2-3
CASSVAWGDGKDTQYF
TGTGCCAGCAGCGTAGCTTGGGGGGACGGTAAGGATACGCAGTATTTT
>TRBD2|-|TRBV7-9|TRBJ2-7
CASSLSGVLYEQYF
TGTGCCAGCAGCCTTAGCGGGGTCCTCTACGAGCAGTACTTC
>-|-|TRBV28|TRBJ1-5
CATDRVNQPQHF
TGTGCCACCGACAGAGTCAATCAGCCCCAGCATTTT
>TRBD2|-|TRBV5-1|TRBJ2-5
CASSSLLAGETQYF
TGCGCCAGCAGCTCCTTACTAGCGGGAGAGACCCAGTACTTC